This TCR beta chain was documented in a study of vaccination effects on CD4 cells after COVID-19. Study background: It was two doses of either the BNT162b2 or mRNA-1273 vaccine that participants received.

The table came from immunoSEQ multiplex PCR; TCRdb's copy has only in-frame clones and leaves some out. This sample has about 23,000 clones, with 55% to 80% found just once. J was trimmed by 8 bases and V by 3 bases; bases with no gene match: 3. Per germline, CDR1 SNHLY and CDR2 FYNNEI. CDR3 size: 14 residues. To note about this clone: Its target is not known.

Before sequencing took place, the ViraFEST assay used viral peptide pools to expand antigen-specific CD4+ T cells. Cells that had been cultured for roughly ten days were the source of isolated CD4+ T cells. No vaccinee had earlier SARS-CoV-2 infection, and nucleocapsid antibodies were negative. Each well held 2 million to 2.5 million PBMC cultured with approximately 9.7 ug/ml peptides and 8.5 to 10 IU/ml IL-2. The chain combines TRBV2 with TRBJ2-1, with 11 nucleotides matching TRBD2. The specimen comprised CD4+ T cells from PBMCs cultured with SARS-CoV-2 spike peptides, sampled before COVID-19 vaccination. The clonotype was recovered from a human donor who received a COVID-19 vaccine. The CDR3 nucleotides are TGTGCCAGCAGTGATCTAGCGGGGGGCCATGAGCAGTTCTTC. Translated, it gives CASSDLAGGHEQFF.